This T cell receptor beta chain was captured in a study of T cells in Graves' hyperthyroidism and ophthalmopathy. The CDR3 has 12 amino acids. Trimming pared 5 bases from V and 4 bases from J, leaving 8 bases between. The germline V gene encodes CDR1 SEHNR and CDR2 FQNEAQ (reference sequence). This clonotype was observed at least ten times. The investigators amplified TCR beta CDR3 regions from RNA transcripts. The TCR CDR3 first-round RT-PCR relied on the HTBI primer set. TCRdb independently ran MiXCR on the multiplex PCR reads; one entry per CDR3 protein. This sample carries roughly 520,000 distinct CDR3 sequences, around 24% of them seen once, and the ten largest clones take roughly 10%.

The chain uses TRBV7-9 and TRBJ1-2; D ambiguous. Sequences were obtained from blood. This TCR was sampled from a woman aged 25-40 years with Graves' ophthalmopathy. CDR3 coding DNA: TGTGCCAGCAGCACTACTTCCTATGGCTACACCTTC. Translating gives CASSTTSYGYTF. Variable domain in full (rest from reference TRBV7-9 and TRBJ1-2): DTGVSQNPRHKITKRGQNVTFRCDPISEHNRLYWYRQTLGQGPEFLTYFQNEAQLEKSRLLSDRFSAERPKGSFSTLEIQRTEQGDSAMYLCASSTTSYGYTFGSGTRLTVV.